Below are 18 T cell receptor beta chains sequenced from a single sample in a study of vaccination and CD4 T cells after COVID-19. Noted treatment: approximately 9-day PBMC culture with coronavirus spike peptide pools or control peptides (ViraFEST assay). Oncomine TCR Beta short-read sequencing was applied to DNA from cultured CD4+ T cells. TCRdb re-derived calls from the PCR reads in MiXCR, one entry per CDR3 protein. The sample carries around 19,000 distinct CDR3 sequences, about 73% recorded once. No cognate antigen is known for these TCRs. Sequenced material: CD4+ T cells from blood, cultured in vitro. The receptor set was obtained from a human donor who had recovered from COVID-19.

This rearrangement joins TRBV6-2 or TRBV6-3 to TRBJ2-3; 7 bases are shared with TRBD2. Germline V gives CDR1 MNHEY, CDR2 SVGEGT. The CDR3 has 14 amino acids. J was trimmed by 5 bases and V by 8 bases; bases with no gene match: 10. The DNA for the CDR3 is TGTGCCAGCGGCACACGGGGGGAACGAGATACGCAGTATTTT. Translation gives CASGTRGERDTQYF.

The chain employs TRBV11-3 and TRBJ2-7; D is undetermined. There are 17 residues in the CDR3. The V end was cut by 2 bases, the J end by 0 bases, with 17 bases between. CDR1 SGHNT and CDR2 YENEEA come from the germline V gene. As DNA, the CDR3 is TGTGCCAGCAGCTTAACGGTCGGTGATTCGCACTCCTACGAGCAGTACTTC. This sequence encodes CASSLTVGDSHSYEQYF.

The chain uses TRBV19 and TRBJ1-5; D gene ambiguous. V lost 4 bases to trimming and J lost 1 base, with 14 bases between them. Germline V lookup: CDR1 LNHDA, CDR2 SQIVND (reference sequence). The CDR3 length is 16 residues. CDR3 protein: CASSRFPNRSNQPQHF. In nucleotides, the CDR3 is TGTGCCAGTAGTAGGTTCCCCAACAGAAGCAATCAGCCCCAGCATTTT.

The V gene is TRBV19, the J gene TRBJ1-1, with 7 positions matching TRBD1. The CDR3 totals 12 residues. The germline gives CDR1 LNHDA, CDR2 SQIVND (reference sequence). Trimming took 9 bases from V and 8 from J; bases not matched to a gene: 9. CDR3 region: CASGTARYEAFF. CDR3 in DNA: TGTGCCAGCGGGACAGCAAGGTACGAAGCTTTCTTT.

The rearrangement links TRBV7-9 to TRBJ2-7; no definite D call. This CDR3 contains 15 residues. CDR1 is SEHNR, CDR2 FQNEAQ, per germline (reference sequence). V gave up 3 bases and J gave up 3 bases, with 15 bases separating them. In DNA form, the CDR3 reads TGTGCCAGCAGCTTGTTAGGTGTCTCAGACTACGAGCAGTACTTC. This codes for CASSLLGVSDYEQYF.

The chain links TRBV6-1 to TRBJ1-5; D remains unclear. Trimming stripped 8 bases from V and 3 bases from J, with 17 bases between. The CDR3 totals 15 residues. Germline assignment: CDR1 MNHNS and CDR2 SASEGT. The CDR3 reads CASGSPGPLNQPQHF. CDR3 bases: TGTGCCAGCGGCAGCCCCGGACCTCTCAATCAGCCCCAGCATTTT.

In nucleotides, the CDR3 is TGTGCCAGTAGTATAGGCCAGGGGCACACTGAAGCTTTCTTT. The encoded protein is CASSIGQGHTEAFF. V and J are TRBV19 and TRBJ1-1; TRBD1 is a possible D gene (6 bases). This CDR3 has 14 residues. V was shortened by 1 base and J by 3 bases, with 9 bases between the two germline ends. CDR1 LNHDA and CDR2 SQIVND come from the germline V gene (reference sequence).

This clonotype was seen a handful of times. The J gene is TRBJ1-1, the V gene TRBV25-1; D remains unclear. Trimming took 4 bases from V and 10 from J, leaving 13 bases between them. CDR1 is MGHDK, CDR2 SYGVNS, per germline. The CDR3 runs to 12 residues. CDR3 residues: CASSGPLPRAFF. The CDR3, as DNA: TGTGCCAGCAGTGGCCCACTCCCAAGAGCTTTCTTT.

The chain couples TRBV30 to TRBJ1-5, with D possibly matching TRBD1 (6 bases). This CDR3 region has 13 residues. Between the trimmed V and J ends, which lost 1 base and 6 bases, there was a span of 10 bases. CDR1 GTSNPN and CDR2 SVGIG come from the germline V gene (reference sequence). CDR3 in amino acids: CAWSARGAQPQHF. CDR3 nucleotide sequence: TGTGCCTGGAGTGCGCGGGGGGCTCAGCCCCAGCATTTT.

With respect to this clonotype: The junction does not match germline at one end; this may be a read error. The gene calls are TRBV7-2 and TRBJ2-6, with 7 bases fitting TRBD1. The CDR3 spans 18 residues. Germline CDR1 and CDR2: SGHTA and FQGNSA. In nucleotides, the CDR3 is TGCGCCAGCAGCCTCGGGACCAGGGGGTCCTCTGGGGCCAACGTCCTGACTTTC. Encoded protein: CASSLGTRGSSGANVLTF.

The DNA for the CDR3 is TGTGCCAGCAGTTACGCCTCGGACGGATTCTATGGCTACACCTTC. Its protein is CASSYASDGFYGYTF. The V call is TRBV6-2 or TRBV6-3, the J call TRBJ1-2; D gene unclear. The ends were cut back, 2 bases at V and 4 bases at J, with 14 bases in the middle. Germline assignment: CDR1 MNHEY and CDR2 SVGEGT. The CDR3 runs to 15 residues.

The rearrangement links TRBV19 to TRBJ1-5, with unresolved D. Per germline, CDR1 LNHDA and CDR2 SQIVND (reference sequence). This CDR3 contains 16 residues. Trimming took off 3 bases at V and 2 bases at J, with 14 bases between the two ends. The CDR3 is CASSIQTVAGNQPQHF. The CDR3 region has the DNA TGTGCCAGTAGTATCCAGACTGTAGCGGGCAATCAGCCCCAGCATTTT.

This clonotype occurred a few times. The chain couples TRBV6-1 to TRBJ1-1, with 11 bases aligning to TRBD1. Trimming cost V 7 bases and J 5 bases; bases outside gene matches: 6. Germline CDR1 reads MNHNS; CDR2 reads SASEGT. The CDR3 runs 14 residues. CDR3 coding DNA: TGTGCCAGCACCAGGACAGGGGGCGCGACTGAAGCTTTCTTT. It is translated as CASTRTGGATEAFF.

The J gene is TRBJ1-1, the V gene TRBV5-1; the D is unclear. The germline CDR1 and CDR2 sequences are SGHRS and YFSETQ. V lost 5 bases, J lost 7 bases, and 15 bases lay in between. The length of the CDR3 is 13 residues. The DNA of the CDR3 is TGCGCCAGCAGTACTTGGAGGTCTAGTGAAGCTTTCTTT. Amino acids: CASSTWRSSEAFF.

The sample holds a few counts of this clonotype. The CDR3 spells CATSRDRGEKAFF. The CDR3 region has the DNA TGTGCCACCAGCAGAGATAGGGGGGAGAAAGCTTTCTTT. The chain joins TRBV15 to TRBJ1-1; weak D call: TRBD1 (6 bases). The CDR3 runs 13 residues. In germline, CDR1 is LNHNV, CDR2 YYDKDF (reference sequence). V lost 0 bases to trimming and J lost 9 bases, with 11 bases between them.

This clonotype was detected a few times. The rearrangement joins TRBV5-4 to TRBJ1-2; the D gene is possibly TRBD1 (6 bases). Trimming took off 4 bases at V and 7 bases at J, with 20 bases between the two ends. The germline CDR1 and CDR2 sequences are SGHNT and YYREEE (reference sequence). CDR3 size: 15 residues. CDR3 sequence (DNA): TGTGCCAGCAGCGCCCCTTGGACGGAAGGGGGTGGCTACACCTTC. It yields the protein CASSAPWTEGGGYTF.

V is TRBV12-3 or TRBV12-4 and J is TRBJ1-5; no firm D call. The CDR3 contains 14 residues. V was pared by 3 bases and J by 7 bases, with 13 bases between. The CDR3 bases are TGTGCCAGCAGTTTTCTCGGAGAGGCCCAGCCCCAGCATTTT. Translated, it gives CASSFLGEAQPQHF.

The V gene is TRBV6-5, the J gene TRBJ2-7, with 7 nucleotides matching TRBD1. The CDR3 length is 15 residues. The trim removed 3 bases at V and 4 bases at J, leaving 9 bases unmatched. Germline CDR1 is MNHEY and CDR2 is SVGAGI. The CDR3 here is CASSYFPGQTYEQYF. The CDR3 DNA reads TGTGCCAGCAGTTATTTCCCGGGACAGACTTACGAGCAGTACTTC.